This entry is about one TCR beta chain. This record belongs to a study of blood T cell repertoires in COVID-19. Background on the study: Material from acute and convalescent COVID-19 was sourced from the United States, Italy and Spain.

Original processing methods: By means of reference gene primer amplification, nucleated cell counts were estimated. Sequenced by immunoSEQ multiplex PCR; TCRdb stores in-frame clones only, minus some. The V and J calls and clone size are taken from that table; D and trimming were inferred from the DNA. Here the sample spans 190,000 or so clones, approximately 86% being singletons. V lost 2 bases, J lost 1 base, and 5 bases lay in between. The CDR3 length is 13 residues. Looked up from germline, CDR1 is MDHEN and CDR2 is SYDVKM. The sequence came from a man aged 40-55 years with active or convalescent COVID-19. The chain couples TRBV28 to TRBJ1-1; maybe TRBD1 (5 bases). What was sequenced was peripheral blood. CDR3 loop: CASSLGQNTEAFF. Written as DNA, the CDR3 is TGTGCCAGCAGTTTAGGACAGAACACTGAAGCTTTCTTT.